These T cell receptor beta chains were read from a single sample in a study of T cell repertoires in cytomegalovirus infection. TCRdb re-derived calls from the reads in MiXCR, one entry per CDR3 protein. The table has some 160,000 distinct CDR3 sequences, about 15% seen once. The material sequenced was CD8+ T cells from PBMCs. These TCRs come from a human donor in good health (CMV status not recorded). Some clones in this sample may be carry-over from other donors' samples. Both conserved end residues are part of each CDR3. The D gene is left open where the match is weak. Clone size is not always given. Where it is, it says once, few, many or a class for expanded clones.

CDR3: CASSSLAGEETQYF
DNA: TGTGCCAGCAGCTCTTTAGCGGGAGAGGAGACCCAGTACTTC
J: TRBJ2-5
size: few
D: TRBD2
V: TRBV7-8

CDR3: CASSLVPGGDEQFF
DNA: TGTGCCAGCAGCTTAGTTCCAGGGGGTGATGAGCAGTTCTTC
J: TRBJ2-1
size: many
D: TRBD1
V: TRBV7-6

CDR3: CASSTLFGETQYF
DNA: TGTGCCAGCAGCACCTTATTTGGAGAGACCCAGTACTTC
J: TRBJ2-5
size: few
D: -
V: TRBV7-9

CDR3: CAWARNSYNEQFF
DNA: TGTGCCTGGGCACGGAACTCCTACAATGAGCAGTTCTTC
J: TRBJ2-1
size: few
D: -
V: TRBV30

CDR3: CASRPWEPTDGYTF
DNA: TGTGCCAGCAGACCGTGGGAACCGACCGATGGCTACACCTTC
J: TRBJ1-2
size: -
D: -
V: TRBV28

CDR3: CASSTGQGFYEQYF
DNA: TGTGCCAGCAGCACCGGACAGGGCTTCTACGAGCAGTACTTC
J: TRBJ2-7
size: many
D: TRBD1
V: TRBV7-9

CDR3: CASRSGENYGYTF
DNA: TGTGCCAGCAGGTCGGGGGAAAACTATGGCTACACCTTC
J: TRBJ1-2
size: few
D: -
V: TRBV7-9

CDR3: CAAGWNTGELFF
DNA: TGTGCCGCCGGGTGGAACACCGGGGAGCTGTTTTTT
J: TRBJ2-2
size: -
D: -
V: TRBV10-3

CDR3: CASSYTGSDYGYTF
DNA: TGTGCCAGCAGTTATACAGGGTCCGACTATGGCTACACCTTC
J: TRBJ1-2
size: few
D: -
V: TRBV6-5

CDR3: CASHRDTSYEQYF
DNA: TGTGCCAGCCACCGGGACACTTCCTACGAGCAGTACTTC
J: TRBJ2-7
size: -
D: -
V: TRBV6-1

CDR3: CASSESLRGQSYEQYF
DNA: TGTGCCAGCAGTGAATCCCTACGTGGACAGAGCTACGAGCAGTACTTC
J: TRBJ2-7
size: few
D: -
V: TRBV25-1

CDR3: CASSLLGSSYNEQFF
DNA: TGTGCCAGCAGCTTACTAGGGAGCTCCTACAATGAGCAGTTCTTC
J: TRBJ2-1
size: few
D: -
V: TRBV6-2/TRBV6-3

CDR3: CASSLELAGADTQYF
DNA: TGTGCCAGCAGCTTAGAACTAGCGGGGGCAGATACGCAGTATTTT
J: TRBJ2-3
size: -
D: TRBD2
V: TRBV7-2

CDR3: CASSPGTGNYEQYF
DNA: TGTGCCAGCAGCCCCGGGACAGGGAACTACGAGCAGTACTTC
J: TRBJ2-7
size: many
D: TRBD1
V: TRBV7-2

CDR3: CASSGGGSYGYTF
DNA: TGTGCCAGCAGTGGAGGGGGCTCCTATGGCTACACCTTC
J: TRBJ1-2
size: few
D: TRBD1
V: TRBV6-6

CDR3: CASSEERTGLRYEQYF
DNA: TGTGCCAGCAGTGAAGAAAGGACAGGTCTTAGGTACGAGCAGTACTTC
J: TRBJ2-7
size: -
D: TRBD1
V: TRBV6-1

CDR3: CASTPISGRSSYEQYF
DNA: TGTGCCAGCACTCCTATATCCGGACGGAGCTCCTACGAGCAGTACTTC
J: TRBJ2-7
size: -
D: -
V: TRBV27

CDR3: CASSVEGGPLTEAFF
DNA: TGTGCCAGCAGCGTAGAGGGAGGGCCACTCACTGAAGCTTTCTTT
J: TRBJ1-1
size: -
D: -
V: TRBV9

CDR3: CASSLLRTGEETQYF
DNA: TGTGCCAGCAGCTTATTAAGGACAGGGGAAGAGACCCAGTACTTC
J: TRBJ2-5
size: -
D: TRBD1
V: TRBV11-2

CDR3: CATAQFNEQFF
DNA: TGTGCCACCGCGCAATTTAATGAGCAGTTCTTC
J: TRBJ2-1
size: -
D: -
V: TRBV28

CDR3: CSAQGQGAYEQYF
DNA: TGCAGCGCTCAAGGACAGGGAGCCTACGAGCAGTACTTC
J: TRBJ2-7
size: -
D: TRBD1
V: TRBV29-1

CDR3: CASGRHGKTQYF
DNA: TGTGCCAGCGGACGTCACGGGAAGACCCAGTACTTC
J: TRBJ2-5
size: once
D: -
V: TRBV27

CDR3: CASSLERRNTEAFF
DNA: TGTGCCAGCAGCTTAGAACGGAGGAACACTGAAGCTTTCTTT
J: TRBJ1-1
size: few
D: -
V: TRBV7-8

CDR3: CAAAGGGENTGELFF
DNA: TGTGCCGCGGCCGGGGGGGGGGAGAACACCGGGGAGCTGTTTTTT
J: TRBJ2-2
size: -
D: TRBD2
V: TRBV15